The 29 T cell receptor beta chains reported below all come from one sample, sequenced in a study of post-analysis software for immune sequencing data. These receptors' targets are unknown. Unique-molecular-identifier-tagged TCR beta cDNA libraries were used. Each CDR3 protein gets one entry after TCRdb re-called the PCR reads with MiXCR. This table holds about 820,000 distinct CDR3 sequences, about 57% found once. Findings and caveats of the study: About five TRBV segments occurring more often in patients than controls included TRBV5-6, TRBV5-1 and TRBV20-1.

The sample was blood. These receptors were taken from a girl aged 10-17 years with multiple sclerosis.

This clonotype turned up a few times. This chain links TRBV7-9 with TRBJ2-4, with D perhaps matching TRBD2 (6 bases). The CDR3 runs to 15 residues. Germline V gene sequence: CDR1 SEHNR, CDR2 FQNEAQ (reference sequence). Trimming stripped 5 bases from V and 5 bases from J, with 16 bases between. The CDR3 loop reads CASSLGTARENIQYF. The CDR3 DNA reads TGTGCCAGCAGCCTCGGGACTGCGCGTGAAAACATTCAGTACTTC.

V is TRBV5-1 and J is TRBJ2-4, with 8 bases matching TRBD1. Germline CDR1 SGHRS, CDR2 YFSETQ. The CDR3 length is 14 residues. Losses at the gene ends were 7 bases for V and 8 bases for J; bases not matched to a gene: 11. In DNA form, the CDR3 reads TGCGCCAGCGGTTGGACAGGGAGTTTTGACATTCAGTACTTC. This translates into CASGWTGSFDIQYF.

This clonotype appeared a few times. The V and J genes are TRBV18 and TRBJ2-5; D unclear. V was clipped by 2 bases and J by 4 bases, with 5 bases between them. The germline V gene encodes CDR1 KGHSH and CDR2 LQKENI. CDR3 length: 12 residues. CDR3 sequence (DNA): TGTGCCAGCTCACCAATGCGAGAGACCCAGTACTTC. It yields the protein CASSPMRETQYF.

This clonotype has more than one count but fewer than ten. The DNA of the CDR3 is TGTGCCAGCAGCGTACGTTCAGGGGACTATGGCTACACCTTC. Translation: CASSVRSGDYGYTF. This chain joins TRBV9 and TRBJ1-2, with D possibly being TRBD1 (6 bases). This CDR3 has 14 residues. V was clipped by 1 base and J by 3 bases, with 10 bases between them. Germline CDR1 reads SGDLS; CDR2 reads YYNGEE.

The J gene is TRBJ1-2, the V gene TRBV12-3 or TRBV12-4; D call uncertain. Deletions cut 1 base from V and 4 bases from J, with 13 bases between. CDR3 length: 15 amino acids. The CDR3 here is CASSLDPRSTYGYTF. CDR3 nucleotide sequence: TGTGCCAGCAGTTTAGACCCTCGCTCCACCTATGGCTACACCTTC.

This clonotype was observed a handful of times. The chain couples TRBV20-1 to TRBJ1-2; 12 bases map to TRBD1. CDR3 size: 15 residues. Germline V gene sequence: CDR1 DFQATT, CDR2 SNEGSKA (reference sequence). The junction had 13 bases not matched to a gene; V was cut back by 6 bases and J by 8 bases. CDR3 sequence reads: CSAVAPGQGARGYTF. The CDR3 bases are TGCAGTGCGGTCGCTCCGGGACAGGGGGCGCGGGGCTACACCTTC.

This clonotype was seen a single time. This chain connects TRBV29-1 to TRBJ2-4, with D possibly TRBD1 on 5 matching bases. The closer fit of TRBJ2-7 to the DNA end suggests the J call may be wrong. This CDR3 has 15 amino acids. CDR1 and CDR2 (germline): SQVTM, ANQGSEA. CDR3 loop: CSVEFLGDSTYEQYF. CDR3 DNA: TGCAGCGTTGAATTTCTAGGTGACAGCACCTACGAGCAGTACTTC.

The rearrangement links TRBV4-1 to TRBJ2-7; 8 bases are shared with TRBD1. Matching the DNA end better, TRBJ2-5 makes the J call doubtful. Germline V gives CDR1 MGHRA, CDR2 YSYEKL. This CDR3 comprises 15 residues. CDR3 coding DNA: TGCGCCAGCAGCCAAGATGGTACAGGGGGAGAGACCCAGTACTTC. Its protein product is CASSQDGTGGETQYF.

This clonotype was picked up a small number of times. The rearrangement uses TRBV29-1 and TRBJ2-1, with D unresolved. CDR1 is SQVTM, CDR2 ANQGSEA, per germline. The CDR3 consists of 14 residues. V was shortened by 5 bases and J by 0 bases, with 11 bases between the two germline ends. For the CDR3, the DNA is TGCAGCGTTAAGACCTCCAGCTCCTACAATGAGCAGTTCTTC. Translating it yields CSVKTSSSYNEQFF.

V gene TRBV10-3 combines with J gene TRBJ2-6; D is unresolved. Germline V gene lookup returns CDR1 ENHRY and CDR2 SYGVKD. Trimming shortened V by 10 bases and J by 0 bases, and 7 bases separated the two germline ends. The CDR3 totals 13 residues. CDR3 in amino acids: CATSVSGANVLTF. Here the CDR3 DNA reads TGTGCCACGTCAGTCTCTGGGGCCAACGTCCTGACTTTC.

The rearrangement uses TRBV2 and TRBJ2-5; 14 positions agree with TRBD2. The germline V gene has CDR1 SNHLY and CDR2 FYNNEI. J gave up 7 bases and V 5 bases, and 18 bases lay outside the gene matches. The CDR3 loop spans 19 amino acids. For the CDR3, the DNA is TGTGCCAGCAGTTCACCGGGACTAGCGGGAGTTTCGCATGGGGGGACCCAGTACTTC. As protein: CASSSPGLAGVSHGGTQYF. Together with reference TRBV2 and TRBJ2-5, the CDR3 gives the full variable domain: EPEVTQTPSHQVTQMGQEVILRCVPISNHLYFYWYRQILGQKVEFLVSFYNNEISEKSEIFDDQFSVERPDGSNFTLKIRSTKLEDSAMYFCASSSPGLAGVSHGGTQYFGPGTRLLVL.

The V gene is TRBV5-1, the J gene TRBJ2-5; D gene unclear. The DNA end is more similar to TRBJ2-7, so the J call may be wrong. The CDR3 is made up of 14 amino acids. Germline V CDR1 and CDR2: SGHRS, YFSETQ. CDR3 in amino acids: CASSQLEPAYEQYF. The CDR3 DNA sequence: TGCGCCAGCAGCCAGCTAGAACCCGCCTACGAGCAGTACTTC.

This chain uses TRBV6-5 with TRBJ1-2, with 8 bases that match TRBD1. V lost 4 bases to trimming and J lost 6 bases; unmatched junction nucleotides: 1. The CDR3 spans 12 residues. The germline CDR1 and CDR2 sequences are MNHEY and SVGAGI. The CDR3, as DNA: TGTGCCAGCAGTTGGGACAGGCATGGCTACACCTTC. It yields the protein CASSWDRHGYTF.

The V and J genes are TRBV20-1 and TRBJ1-5; D ambiguous. Trimming took 0 bases from V and 0 from J, leaving 6 bases between them. CDR3 length: 14 amino acids. The germline gives CDR1 DFQATT, CDR2 SNEGSKA (reference sequence). The DNA of the CDR3 is TGCAGTGCTAGAGAACTGTATAGCAATCAGCCCCAGCATTTT. It codes for CSARELYSNQPQHF.

The chain employs TRBV15 and TRBJ2-7; 12 bases align to TRBD2. Germline values: CDR1 LNHNV, CDR2 YYDKDF (reference sequence). CDR3 length equals 15 residues. Trimming at V came to 3 bases and at J to 7 bases, leaving 7 bases not matched to a gene. As DNA, the CDR3 is TGTGCCACCAGCAGTCTAGCGGGGGGGTACAATGAGCAGTACTTC. Its translation: CATSSLAGGYNEQYF.

The chain has TRBV12-3 or TRBV12-4 and TRBJ2-3; D possibly corresponds to TRBD1 (5 bases). The length of the CDR3 is 15 residues. V was cut by 7 bases and J by 2 bases, with 16 bases left in between. The CDR3 is CASKMIGQPTDTQYF. The CDR3, as DNA: TGTGCCAGCAAAATGATAGGACAACCCACAGATACGCAGTATTTT.

This clonotype has ten or more counts. The chain recombines TRBV29-1 with TRBJ2-7, with 10 bases fitting TRBD1. Germline assignment: CDR1 SQVTM and CDR2 ANQGSEA. The CDR3 totals 14 residues. The junction had 5 bases not matched to a gene; V was cut back by 4 bases and J by 2 bases. The chain's CDR3 is CSVGGDRGTYEQYF. CDR3 DNA: TGCAGCGTTGGCGGGGACAGGGGAACCTACGAGCAGTACTTC.

This clonotype was seen only once. The genes are TRBV18 and TRBJ2-7; D unresolved. Deletions cut 1 base from V and 7 bases from J, with 11 bases between. Per the germline V gene, CDR1 is KGHSH and CDR2 is LQKENI. The CDR3 consists of 13 residues. The CDR3 sequence is CASSPLPLSEQYF. In DNA, the CDR3 is TGTGCCAGCTCACCACTACCTCTATCGGAGCAGTACTTC. Based on the CDR3 plus reference TRBV18 and TRBJ2-7, the full variable domain is NAGVMQNPRHLVRRRGQEARLRCSPMKGHSHVYWYRQLPEEGLKFMVYLQKENIIDESGMPKERFSAEFPKEGPSILRIQQVVRGDSAAYFCASSPLPLSEQYFGPGTRLTVT.

This clonotype was counted a few times. The chain uses TRBV6-5 and TRBJ2-5; D is unclear. In germline, CDR1 is MNHEY, CDR2 SVGAGI. The CDR3 sequence is 13 residues long. V was shortened by 5 bases and J by 1 base, with 8 bases between the two germline ends. CDR3 residues: CASSRAFQETQYF. The CDR3 coding sequence is TGTGCCAGCAGTCGGGCCTTCCAAGAGACCCAGTACTTC.

The V and J genes are TRBV5-1 and TRBJ2-5; D gene ambiguous. This CDR3 spans 15 amino acids. V lost 0 bases and J lost 3, with 12 bases in between. CDR1 and CDR2 (germline): SGHRS, YFSETQ. For the CDR3, the DNA is TGCGCCAGCAGCTTGGTTGGCAGGTCCGAAGAGACCCAGTACTTC. Translating it yields CASSLVGRSEETQYF.

The chain has TRBV7-9 and TRBJ1-2; 9 nucleotides agree with TRBD1. V gave up 10 bases and J gave up 5 bases; unmatched junction bases: 8. CDR1 is SEHNR, CDR2 FQNEAQ, per germline (reference sequence). The CDR3 loop spans 13 amino acids. The CDR3 sequence is CAIIQGAGYGYTF. CDR3 nucleotides: TGTGCCATCATACAGGGGGCAGGGTATGGCTACACCTTC.

V is TRBV7-9 and J is TRBJ2-4, with D possibly matching TRBD2 (5 bases). CDR3 length: 13 residues. CDR1 SEHNR and CDR2 FQNEAQ come from the germline V gene (reference sequence). V gave up 0 bases and J gave up 13 bases, with 13 bases separating them. The CDR3 bases are TGTGCCAGCAGCTTAGCGGACGGGGATGAGCAGTACTTC. As protein: CASSLADGDEQYF.

The chain employs TRBV3-1 and TRBJ2-3; 11 bases are shared with TRBD2. CDR1 and CDR2 (germline): LGHDT, YNNKEL (reference sequence). The CDR3 spans 14 residues. The V and J ends lost 3 bases and 6 bases, in that order; junction bases with no gene match: 2. In DNA, the CDR3 is TGTGCCAGCAGCCAGACTAGCGGGACCGATACGCAGTATTTT. It encodes CASSQTSGTDTQYF.

This clonotype was seen once. The chain couples TRBV2 to TRBJ2-2; D not certain. The V and J ends lost 3 bases and 2 bases respectively, with 10 bases between them. Germline V gives CDR1 SNHLY, CDR2 FYNNEI. The CDR3 consists of 15 residues. CDR3 loop: CASSELGRNTGELFF. The CDR3 DNA sequence: TGTGCCAGCAGTGAGCTCGGACGTAACACCGGGGAGCTGTTTTTT.

The sample holds a few counts of this clonotype. The V gene is TRBV6-2 or TRBV6-3, the J gene TRBJ2-7; possibly TRBD1 or TRBD2 for D (5 bases each). V lost 5 bases and J lost 0, with 14 bases in between. The CDR3 is 15 amino acids. The germline CDR1 and CDR2 sequences are MNHEY and SVGEGT. This chain's CDR3 is CASSPPWGYSYEQYF. The CDR3 region has the DNA TGTGCCAGCAGTCCCCCGTGGGGGTACTCCTACGAGCAGTACTTC.

A few counts support this clonotype. This rearrangement joins TRBV29-1 to TRBJ2-7; a possible D gene is TRBD2 (6 bases). Germline V gene data show CDR1 as SQVTM and CDR2 as ANQGSEA. V lost 7 bases and J lost 3, with 13 bases in between. CDR3 length: 12 amino acids. In DNA, the CDR3 is TGCAGCGGGGGGACTTCGGGCTACGAGCAGTACTTC. The encoded protein is CSGGTSGYEQYF.

The DNA for the CDR3 is TGTGCCAGCAGCCTCGGACGGACTCTTGGCTACACCTTC. As protein: CASSLGRTLGYTF. The chain recombines TRBV12-3 or TRBV12-4 with TRBJ1-2; D remains unclear. The CDR3 loop spans 13 amino acids. V was shortened by 6 bases and J by 7 bases, with 15 bases between the two germline ends.

This clonotype was counted a few times. The chain links TRBV20-1 to TRBJ2-1, with a tentative D call TRBD2 (5 bases). The V gene lost 3 bases and the J gene lost 2 bases, with 11 bases spanning the gap. Germline V lookup: CDR1 DFQATT, CDR2 SNEGSKA (reference sequence). This CDR3 has 14 amino acids. The CDR3 sequence: CSARTRGPYNEQFF. In DNA form, the CDR3 reads TGCAGTGCTAGGACCAGAGGGCCCTACAATGAGCAGTTCTTC.

The chain couples TRBV6-2 or TRBV6-3 to TRBJ2-3; D uncertain. From germline, CDR1 is MNHEY and CDR2 SVGEGT. The V and J ends lost 6 bases and 7 bases respectively, with 14 bases between them. This CDR3 has 13 amino acids. CDR3 in DNA: TGTGCCAGCAGGCAACCGGGTATCCATACGCAGTATTTT. This encodes CASRQPGIHTQYF.